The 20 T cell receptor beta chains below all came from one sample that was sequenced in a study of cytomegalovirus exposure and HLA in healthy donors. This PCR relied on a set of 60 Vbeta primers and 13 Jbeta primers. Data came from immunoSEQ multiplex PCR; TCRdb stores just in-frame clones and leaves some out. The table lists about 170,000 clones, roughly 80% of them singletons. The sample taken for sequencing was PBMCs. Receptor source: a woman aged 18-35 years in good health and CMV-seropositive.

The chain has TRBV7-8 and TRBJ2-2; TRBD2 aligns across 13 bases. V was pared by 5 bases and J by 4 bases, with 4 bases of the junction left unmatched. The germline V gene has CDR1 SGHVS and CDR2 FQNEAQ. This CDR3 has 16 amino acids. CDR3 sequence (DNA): TGTGCCAGCAGCGGTACTAGCGGGGGGGCCACCGGGGAGCTGTTTTTT. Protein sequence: CASSGTSGGATGELFF.

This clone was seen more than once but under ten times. The DNA of the CDR3 is TGCGCCAGCAGCTTGGGACAGCTCTCTAGCACAGATACGCAGTATTTT. This encodes CASSLGQLSSTDTQYF. The chain uses TRBV5-1 and TRBJ2-3, with a tentative D call TRBD1 (5 bases). The V and J ends lost 0 bases and 0 bases respectively, with 11 bases between them. CDR3 length equals 16 residues. Germline V CDR1 and CDR2: SGHRS, YFSETQ.

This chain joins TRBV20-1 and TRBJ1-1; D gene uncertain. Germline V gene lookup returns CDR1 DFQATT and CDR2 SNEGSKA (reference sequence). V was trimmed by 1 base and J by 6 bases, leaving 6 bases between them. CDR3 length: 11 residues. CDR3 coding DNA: TGCAGTGCTAGAGGCGGAGCTGAAGCTTTCTTT. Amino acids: CSARGGAEAFF.

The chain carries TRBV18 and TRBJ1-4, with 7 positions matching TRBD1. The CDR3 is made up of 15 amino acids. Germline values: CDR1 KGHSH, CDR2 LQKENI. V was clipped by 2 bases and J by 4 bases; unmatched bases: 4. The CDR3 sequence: CASSPFAGGNEKLFF. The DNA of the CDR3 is TGTGCCAGCTCACCATTCGCAGGGGGTAATGAAAAACTGTTTTTT.

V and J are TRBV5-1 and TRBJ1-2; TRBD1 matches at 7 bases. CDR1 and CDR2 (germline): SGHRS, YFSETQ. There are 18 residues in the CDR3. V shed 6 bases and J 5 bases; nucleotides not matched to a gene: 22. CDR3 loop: CASTPGSLGGADLYGYTF. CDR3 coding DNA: TGCGCCAGCACCCCGGGGTCCTTAGGGGGCGCCGACCTTTATGGCTACACCTTC.

The CDR3 sequence: CASSLFGTENEKLFF. The CDR3 nucleotides are TGTGCCAGCAGCTTATTTGGGACAGAAAATGAAAAACTGTTTTTT. The J gene is TRBJ1-4, the V gene TRBV7-9; TRBD1 matches at 7 bases. This CDR3 has 15 amino acids. J was trimmed by 5 bases and V by 2 bases; bases with no gene match: 5. Germline-derived CDR1 and CDR2 are SEHNR and FQNEAQ (reference sequence).

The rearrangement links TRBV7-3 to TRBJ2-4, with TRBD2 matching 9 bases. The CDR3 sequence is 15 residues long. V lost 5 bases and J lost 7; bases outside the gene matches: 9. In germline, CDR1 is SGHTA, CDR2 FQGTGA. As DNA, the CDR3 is TGTGCCAGCAGCCCTCGCGGGGGGGCGGAGAACATTCAGTACTTC. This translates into CASSPRGGAENIQYF.

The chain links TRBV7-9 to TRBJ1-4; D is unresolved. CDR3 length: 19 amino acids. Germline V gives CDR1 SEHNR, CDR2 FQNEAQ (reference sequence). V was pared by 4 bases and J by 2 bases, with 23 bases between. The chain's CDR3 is CASSWAGGNLGGTNEKLFF. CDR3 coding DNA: TGTGCCAGCAGCTGGGCAGGCGGGAATCTAGGAGGCACTAATGAAAAACTGTTTTTT.

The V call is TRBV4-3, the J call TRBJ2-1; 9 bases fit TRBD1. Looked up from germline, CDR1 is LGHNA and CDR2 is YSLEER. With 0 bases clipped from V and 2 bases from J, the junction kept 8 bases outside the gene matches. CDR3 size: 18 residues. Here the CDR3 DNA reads TGCGCCAGCAGCCAAGACGTGGTGGGGACAGGGACCTACAATGAGCAGTTCTTC. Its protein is CASSQDVVGTGTYNEQFF.

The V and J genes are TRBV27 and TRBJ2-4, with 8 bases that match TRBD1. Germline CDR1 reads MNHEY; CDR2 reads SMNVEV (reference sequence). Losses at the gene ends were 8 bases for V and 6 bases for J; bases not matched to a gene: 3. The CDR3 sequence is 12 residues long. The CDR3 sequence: CASLGQGNIQYF. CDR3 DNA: TGTGCCAGCCTCGGACAGGGAAACATTCAGTACTTC.

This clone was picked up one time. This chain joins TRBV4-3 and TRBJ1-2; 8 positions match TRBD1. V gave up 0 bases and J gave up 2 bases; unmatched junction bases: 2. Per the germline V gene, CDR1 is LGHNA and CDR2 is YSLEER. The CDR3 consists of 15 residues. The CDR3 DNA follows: TGCGCCAGCAGCCAAGACGCAGGGGGCAACTATGGCTACACCTTC. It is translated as CASSQDAGGNYGYTF.

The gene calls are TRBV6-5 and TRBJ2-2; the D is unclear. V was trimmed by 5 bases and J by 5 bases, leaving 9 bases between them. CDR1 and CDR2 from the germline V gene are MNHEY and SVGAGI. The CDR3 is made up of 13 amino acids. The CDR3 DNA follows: TGTGCCAGCAGTGGTACTGCGACCGGGGAGCTGTTTTTT. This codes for CASSGTATGELFF.

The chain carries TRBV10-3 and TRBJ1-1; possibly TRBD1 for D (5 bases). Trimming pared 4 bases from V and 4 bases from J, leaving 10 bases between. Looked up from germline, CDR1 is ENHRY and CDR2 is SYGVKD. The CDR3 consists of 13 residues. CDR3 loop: CAISVGAGTEAFF. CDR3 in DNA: TGTGCCATCAGTGTAGGGGCAGGCACTGAAGCTTTCTTT.

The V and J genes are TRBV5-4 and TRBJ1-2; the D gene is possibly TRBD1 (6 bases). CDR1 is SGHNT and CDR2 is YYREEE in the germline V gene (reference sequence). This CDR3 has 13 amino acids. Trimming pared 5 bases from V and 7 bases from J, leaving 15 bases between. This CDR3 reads CASSRTEGAGYTF. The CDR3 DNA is TGTGCCAGCAGTCGGACAGAGGGAGCTGGCTACACCTTC.

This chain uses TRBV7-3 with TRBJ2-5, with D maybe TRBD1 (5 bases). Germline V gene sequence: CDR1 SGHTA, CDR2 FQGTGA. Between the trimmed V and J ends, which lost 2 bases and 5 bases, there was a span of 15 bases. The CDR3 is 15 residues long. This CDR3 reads CASSLAWGPLETQYF. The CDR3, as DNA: TGTGCCAGCAGCTTAGCCTGGGGCCCGCTTGAGACCCAGTACTTC.

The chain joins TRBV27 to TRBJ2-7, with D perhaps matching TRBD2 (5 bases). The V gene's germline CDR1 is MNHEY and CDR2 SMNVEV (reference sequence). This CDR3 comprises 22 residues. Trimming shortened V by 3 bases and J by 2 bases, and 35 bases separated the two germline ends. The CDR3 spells CASSLGRSVPPSGGGHPYEQYF. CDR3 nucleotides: TGTGCCAGCAGTTTGGGCCGTTCTGTCCCCCCGTCGGGTGGCGGGCATCCCTACGAGCAGTACTTC.

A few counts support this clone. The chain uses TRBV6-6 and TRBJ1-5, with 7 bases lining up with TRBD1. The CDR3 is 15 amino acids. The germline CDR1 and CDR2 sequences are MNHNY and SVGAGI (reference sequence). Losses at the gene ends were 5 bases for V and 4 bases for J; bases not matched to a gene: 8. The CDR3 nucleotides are TGTGCCAGCAGTCCAACAGGGGTGGGGAATCAGCCCCAGCATTTT. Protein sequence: CASSPTGVGNQPQHF.

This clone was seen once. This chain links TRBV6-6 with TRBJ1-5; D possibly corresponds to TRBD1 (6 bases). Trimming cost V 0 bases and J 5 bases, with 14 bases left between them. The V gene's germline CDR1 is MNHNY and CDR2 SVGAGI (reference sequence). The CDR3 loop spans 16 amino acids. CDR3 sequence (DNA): TGTGCCAGCAGTTACTCAGGGGTGAGGGGGTATCAGCCCCAGCATTTT. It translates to CASSYSGVRGYQPQHF.

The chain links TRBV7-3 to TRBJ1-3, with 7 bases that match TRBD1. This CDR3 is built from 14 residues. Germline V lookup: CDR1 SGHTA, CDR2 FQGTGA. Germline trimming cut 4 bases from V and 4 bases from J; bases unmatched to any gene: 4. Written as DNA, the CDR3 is TGTGCCAGCAGCTCGACAGGGTCAGGAAACACCATATATTTT. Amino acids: CASSSTGSGNTIYF. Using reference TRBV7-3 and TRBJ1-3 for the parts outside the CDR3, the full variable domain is GAGVSQTPSNKVTEKGKYVELRCDPISGHTALYWYRQSLGQGPEFLIYFQGTGAADDSGLPNDRFFAVRPEGSVSTLKIQRTERGDSAVYLCASSSTGSGNTIYFGEGSWLTVV.

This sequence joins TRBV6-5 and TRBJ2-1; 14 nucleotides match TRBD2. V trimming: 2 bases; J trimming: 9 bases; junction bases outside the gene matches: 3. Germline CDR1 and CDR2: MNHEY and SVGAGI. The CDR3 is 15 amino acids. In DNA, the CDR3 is TGTGCCAGCAGTTACCCGGGACTAGCGGGGGTTGAGCAGTTCTTC. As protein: CASSYPGLAGVEQFF.